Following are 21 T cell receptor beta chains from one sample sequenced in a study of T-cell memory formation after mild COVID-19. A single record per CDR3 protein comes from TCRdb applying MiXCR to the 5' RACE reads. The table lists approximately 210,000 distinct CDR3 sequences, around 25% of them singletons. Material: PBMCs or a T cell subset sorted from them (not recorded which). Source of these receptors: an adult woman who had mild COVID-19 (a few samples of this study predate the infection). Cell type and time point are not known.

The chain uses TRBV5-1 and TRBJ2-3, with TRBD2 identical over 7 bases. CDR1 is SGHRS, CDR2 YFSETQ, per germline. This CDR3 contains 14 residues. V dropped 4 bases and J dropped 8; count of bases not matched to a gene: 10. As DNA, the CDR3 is TGCGCCAGCAGCCCTGGGGAGGGCGGGAGTACGCAGTATTTT. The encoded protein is CASSPGEGGSTQYF.

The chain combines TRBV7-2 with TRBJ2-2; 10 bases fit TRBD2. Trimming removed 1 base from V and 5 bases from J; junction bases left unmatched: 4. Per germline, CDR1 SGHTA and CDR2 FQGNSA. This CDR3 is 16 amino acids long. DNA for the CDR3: TGTGCCAGCAGCTTAGTGAGCGGGAGGGCTACCGGGGAGCTGTTTTTT. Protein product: CASSLVSGRATGELFF.

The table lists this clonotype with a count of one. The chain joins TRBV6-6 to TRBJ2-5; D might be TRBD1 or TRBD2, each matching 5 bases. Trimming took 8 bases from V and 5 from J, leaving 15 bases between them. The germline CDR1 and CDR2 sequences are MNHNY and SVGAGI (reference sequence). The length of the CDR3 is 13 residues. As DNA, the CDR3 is TGTGCCAGCTGGGGGACGTTTCGGGAGACCCAGTACTTC. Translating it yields CASWGTFRETQYF.

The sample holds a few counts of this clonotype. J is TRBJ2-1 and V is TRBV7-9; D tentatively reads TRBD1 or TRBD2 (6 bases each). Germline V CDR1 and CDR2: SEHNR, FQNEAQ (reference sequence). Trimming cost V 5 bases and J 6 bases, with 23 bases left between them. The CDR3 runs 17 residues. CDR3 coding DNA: TGTGCCAGCAGCACCCGGGGCGGGACACGGTTTAGCAATGAGCAGTTCTTC. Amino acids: CASSTRGGTRFSNEQFF.

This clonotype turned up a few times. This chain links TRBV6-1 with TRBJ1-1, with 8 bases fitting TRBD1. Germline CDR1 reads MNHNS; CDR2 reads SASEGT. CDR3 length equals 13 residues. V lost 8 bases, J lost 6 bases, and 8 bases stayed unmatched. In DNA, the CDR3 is TGTGCCAGCGCTCTGGACAGGGAGGCTGAAGCTTTCTTT. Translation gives CASALDREAEAFF.

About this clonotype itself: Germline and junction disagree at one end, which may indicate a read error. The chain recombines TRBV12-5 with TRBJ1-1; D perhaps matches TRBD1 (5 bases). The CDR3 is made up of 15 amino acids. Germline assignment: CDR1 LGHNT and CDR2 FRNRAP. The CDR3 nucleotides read TGTTCTAGTCGCCGGGGACCGGGTCTGAACACTGAAGCTTTCTTT. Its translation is CSSRRGPGLNTEAFF.

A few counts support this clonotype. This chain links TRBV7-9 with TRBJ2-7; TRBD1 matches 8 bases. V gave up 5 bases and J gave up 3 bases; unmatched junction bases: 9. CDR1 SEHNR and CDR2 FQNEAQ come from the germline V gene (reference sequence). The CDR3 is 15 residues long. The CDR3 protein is CASSSTGGAGYEQYF. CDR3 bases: TGTGCCAGCAGCAGCACAGGGGGTGCAGGCTACGAGCAGTACTTC.

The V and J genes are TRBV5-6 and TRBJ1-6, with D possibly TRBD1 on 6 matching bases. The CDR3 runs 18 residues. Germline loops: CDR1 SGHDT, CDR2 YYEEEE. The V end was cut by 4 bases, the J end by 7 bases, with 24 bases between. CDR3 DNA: TGTGCCAGCAGCCAGGAACCCCACAAGCAGGGGAAGAATTCACCCCTCCACTTT. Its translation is CASSQEPHKQGKNSPLHF. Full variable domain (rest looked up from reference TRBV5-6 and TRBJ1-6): DAGVTQSPTHLIKTRGQQVTLRCSPKSGHDTVSWYQQALGQGPQFIFQYYEEEERQRGNFPDRFSGHQFPNYSSELNVNALLLGDSALYLCASSQEPHKQGKNSPLHFGNGTRLTVT.

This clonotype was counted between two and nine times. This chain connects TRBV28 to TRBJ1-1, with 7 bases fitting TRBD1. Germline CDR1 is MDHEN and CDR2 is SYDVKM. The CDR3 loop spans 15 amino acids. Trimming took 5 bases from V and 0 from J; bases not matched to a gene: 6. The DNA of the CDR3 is TGTGCCAGCAGTCCCATGACAGGGATGAACACTGAAGCTTTCTTT. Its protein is CASSPMTGMNTEAFF.

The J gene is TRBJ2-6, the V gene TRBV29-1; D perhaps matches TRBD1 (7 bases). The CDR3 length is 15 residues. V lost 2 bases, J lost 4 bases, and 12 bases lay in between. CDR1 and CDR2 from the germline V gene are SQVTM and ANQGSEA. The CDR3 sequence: CSVELQGRGANVLTF. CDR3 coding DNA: TGCAGCGTTGAACTACAGGGGAGGGGGGCCAACGTCCTGACTTTC.

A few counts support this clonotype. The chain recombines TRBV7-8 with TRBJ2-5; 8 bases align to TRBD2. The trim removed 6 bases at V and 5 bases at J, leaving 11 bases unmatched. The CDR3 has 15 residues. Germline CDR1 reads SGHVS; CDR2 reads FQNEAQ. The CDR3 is CASRLSGGGRETQYF. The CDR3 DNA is TGTGCCAGCAGGCTGAGCGGGGGTGGAAGGGAGACCCAGTACTTC.

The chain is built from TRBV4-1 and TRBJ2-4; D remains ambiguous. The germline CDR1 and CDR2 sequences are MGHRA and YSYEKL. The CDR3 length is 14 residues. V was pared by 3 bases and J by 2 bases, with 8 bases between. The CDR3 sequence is CASSHVPPKNIQYF. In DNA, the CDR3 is TGCGCCAGCAGCCATGTTCCCCCCAAAAACATTCAGTACTTC.

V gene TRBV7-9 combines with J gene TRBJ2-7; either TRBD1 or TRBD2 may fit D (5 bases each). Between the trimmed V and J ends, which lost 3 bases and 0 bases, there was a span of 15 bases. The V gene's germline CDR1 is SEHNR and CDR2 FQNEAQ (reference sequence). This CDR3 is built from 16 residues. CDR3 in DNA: TGTGCCAGCAGCTTTCTCGACGGGACCCTCTCCTACGAGCAGTACTTC. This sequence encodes CASSFLDGTLSYEQYF.

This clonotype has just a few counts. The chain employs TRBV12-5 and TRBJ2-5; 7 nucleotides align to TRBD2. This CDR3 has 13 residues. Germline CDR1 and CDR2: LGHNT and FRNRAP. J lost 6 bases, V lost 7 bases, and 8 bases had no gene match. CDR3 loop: CASVGSGAKTQYF. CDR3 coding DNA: TGTGCTAGTGTCGGCAGCGGGGCCAAGACCCAGTACTTC.

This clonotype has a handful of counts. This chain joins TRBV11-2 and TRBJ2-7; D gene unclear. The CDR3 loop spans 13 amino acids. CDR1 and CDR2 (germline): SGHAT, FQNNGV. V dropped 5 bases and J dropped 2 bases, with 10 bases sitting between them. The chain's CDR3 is CASSPRHTYEQYF. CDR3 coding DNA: TGTGCCAGCAGCCCCCGGCATACCTACGAGCAGTACTTC.

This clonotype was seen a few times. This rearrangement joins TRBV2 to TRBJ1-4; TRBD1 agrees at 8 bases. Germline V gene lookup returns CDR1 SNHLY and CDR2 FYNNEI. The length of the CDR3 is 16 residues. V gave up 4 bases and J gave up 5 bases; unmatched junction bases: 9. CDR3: CASSATQGAGNEKLFF. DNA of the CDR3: TGTGCCAGCAGTGCGACCCAGGGGGCAGGGAATGAAAAACTGTTTTTT.

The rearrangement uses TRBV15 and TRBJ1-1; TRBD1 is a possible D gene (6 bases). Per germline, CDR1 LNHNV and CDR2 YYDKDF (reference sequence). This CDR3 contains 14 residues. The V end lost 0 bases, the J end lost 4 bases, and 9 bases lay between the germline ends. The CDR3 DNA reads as TGTGCCACCAGCAGAGACAGGGGCCGCACTGAAGCTTTCTTT. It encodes CATSRDRGRTEAFF.

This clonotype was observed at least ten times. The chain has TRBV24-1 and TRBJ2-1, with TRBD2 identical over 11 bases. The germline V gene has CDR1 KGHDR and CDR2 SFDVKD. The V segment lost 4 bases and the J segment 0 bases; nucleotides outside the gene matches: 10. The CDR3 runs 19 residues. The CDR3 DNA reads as TGTGCCACCAGTGAGCCGGGACTAGCGGCAAAGAGCTCCTACAATGAGCAGTTCTTC. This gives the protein CATSEPGLAAKSSYNEQFF.

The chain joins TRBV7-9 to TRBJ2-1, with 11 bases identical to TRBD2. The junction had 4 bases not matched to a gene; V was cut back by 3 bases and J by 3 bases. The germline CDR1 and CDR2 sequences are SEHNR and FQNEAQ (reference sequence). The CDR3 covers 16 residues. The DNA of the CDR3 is TGTGCCAGCAGCTTTAAACTAGCGGGAGTCTACAATGAGCAGTTCTTC. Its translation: CASSFKLAGVYNEQFF. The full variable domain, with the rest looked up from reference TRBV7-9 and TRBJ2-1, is DTGVSQNPRHKITKRGQNVTFRCDPISEHNRLYWYRQTLGQGPEFLTYFQNEAQLEKSRLLSDRFSAERPKGSFSTLEIQRTEQGDSAMYLCASSFKLAGVYNEQFFGPGTRLTVL.

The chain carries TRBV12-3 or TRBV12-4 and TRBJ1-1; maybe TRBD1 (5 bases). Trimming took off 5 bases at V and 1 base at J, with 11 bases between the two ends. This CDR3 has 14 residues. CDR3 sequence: CASSPATENTEAFF. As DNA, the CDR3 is TGTGCCAGCAGTCCTGCGACAGAGAACACTGAAGCTTTCTTT.

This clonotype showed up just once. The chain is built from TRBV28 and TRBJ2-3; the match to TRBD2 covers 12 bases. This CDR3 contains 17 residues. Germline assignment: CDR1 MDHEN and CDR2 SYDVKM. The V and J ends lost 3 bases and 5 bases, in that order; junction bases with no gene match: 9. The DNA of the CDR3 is TGTGCCAGCAGTTTGGAAGAACTAGCGGGGGGCGGAGATACGCAGTATTTT. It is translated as CASSLEELAGGGDTQYF.